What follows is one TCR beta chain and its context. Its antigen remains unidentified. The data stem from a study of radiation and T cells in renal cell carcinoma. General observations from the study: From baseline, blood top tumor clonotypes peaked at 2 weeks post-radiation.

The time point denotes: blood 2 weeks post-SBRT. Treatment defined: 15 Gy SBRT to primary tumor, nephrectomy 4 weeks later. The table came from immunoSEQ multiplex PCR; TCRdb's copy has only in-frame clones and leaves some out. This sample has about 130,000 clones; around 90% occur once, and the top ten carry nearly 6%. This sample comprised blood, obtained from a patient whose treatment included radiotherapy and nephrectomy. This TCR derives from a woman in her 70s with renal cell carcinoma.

The CDR3, as DNA: TGTGCCACAAAGGACAGCCACACTGAAGCTTTCTTT. It translates to CATKDSHTEAFF. V usage is TRBV27 and J usage is TRBJ1-1, with TRBD1 as a possible D gene (6 bases). The CDR3 has 12 residues. Trimming cost V 10 bases and J 3 bases, with 12 bases left between them. The germline CDR1 and CDR2 sequences are MNHEY and SMNVEV (reference sequence).